This TCR beta chain was observed in a study of blood T cell repertoires in COVID-19 (dated by TCRdb to between 2020 and 2021). For the study in its entirety: Collaborator samples came from the United States, Italy and Spain and covered acute and convalescent phases of COVID-19. The material from the prospective study consisted of cDNA or gDNA derived from T cells, B-cell-depleted T cells, or PBMCs. Deeply sampled blood TCRbeta repertoires from subjects exposed to, actively infected with, or recovered from COVID-19 were included in the dataset. The repertoires were made available in a free public database intended to serve as a resource for research on the immune response to SARS-CoV-2. The samples were drawn from two sources: the first 160 participants of the ongoing ImmuneRACE study, and approximately 1,300 subjects contributed by 6 global collaborators. A de-identified subject ID, COVID-19 status, age in years and sex were almost always included in the sample metadata. Where HLA class I and class II types were available, the types were taken from metadata supplied by the sample provider, not from assay-based typing.

From the cysteine up to the phenylalanine, the CDR3 has a length of 14 residues. Only the CDR3 part of the read is kept: 42 bases, read in frame from the first base. For this chain, trimming is 2 bases at the V end and 1 base at the J end, and the number of junction bases without a gene match is 3. CDR1 is given as SGHRS and CDR2 as YFSETQ, both from the germline V gene. On the study overall, not on this receptor specifically: Clinical and demographic metadata were provided uncurated, with the amount varying by source and participant.

TCRbeta CDR3 regions were amplified from genomic DNA using the immunoSEQ Assay, a bias-controlled multiplex PCR. The study's own analysis went as follows. The number of nucleated cells in each sample was estimated by amplification of reference gene primers within the assay. Sequence reads were collapsed and filtered to measure the absolute abundance of every unique TCRbeta CDR3 rearrangement. Productive Simpson clonality was computed per sample as the square root of Simpson's diversity index over productive rearrangements. TCRdb mirrors the immuneACCESS table, restricted to in-frame sequences. Some clones are absent from its copies; in checked studies, under half trace to an unresolved V gene, and the reason for the others is unknown. V and J calls and clone size come straight from that table; D and trimming were deduced from the DNA. The sample data list 250,000 to 300,000 clones, and roughly 91% of these were observed just once. The ten largest clonotypes hold 1.5% to 2% of the sample.

About this clone: What this receptor recognizes is not known. Per-nucleotide qualities are absent, and no much larger clonotype sits a single base away.

Enrolling through a virtual design, the prospective study's participants ranged in age from roughly 18 to 95 years and lived across around 25 United States geographic areas. To assign participants to cohorts, the prospective study relied on clinical history that participants themselves reported in a screening survey and a study questionnaire. Recovered participants in ImmuneRACE Cohort 3 were defined as having two consecutive negative NP/OP PCR tests, clearance from a healthcare professional, or resolution of symptoms. Mobile phlebotomists in the prospective study collected whole blood, serum and a nasopharyngeal or oropharyngeal swab from every participant. Participants in the prospective study had the option to provide additional blood draws and questionnaires over an approximately two-month period. Before DNA extraction, prospective study blood samples were shipped either frozen or at room temperature.

The chain is encoded by TRBV5-1 joined to TRBJ2-7, and 7 junction bases match TRBD2. This sequence originates from a woman between 55 and 75 years old who had recovered from COVID-19. Sequencing used PBMCs or T cells enriched from blood (not recorded which). The nucleotide sequence is given as TGCGCCAGCAGCTTCGACGGGGGGTCCTACGAGCAGTACTTC. It encodes CASSFDGGSYEQYF.